This TCR beta chain comes out of a study of T cell clones after liver transplantation. With respect to this clone: Its antigen is currently unknown.

Study-wide results and limits: A larger donor-reactive than third-party decline suggested partial antigen-specific deletion.

The CDR3 is made up of 14 amino acids. V lost 4 bases and J 1 base, leaving 10 bases between the germline ends. Germline CDR1 ENHRY, CDR2 SYGVKD. TCRdb keeps only in-frame clones here, not all; method: immunoSEQ multiplex PCR. Of some 23,000 clones detected, roughly 69% appear once; the ten largest clones hold less than 3%. V is TRBV10-3 and J is TRBJ2-5; D ambiguous. This clonotype was sampled from a human donor who received a liver transplant. The sequencing here drew on CD4+ T cells from blood, taken before liver transplant. CDR3: CAISAQIPQETQYF. CDR3 nucleotides: TGTGCCATCAGTGCTCAGATACCCCAAGAGACCCAGTACTTC.